The present TCR beta chain was sequenced within a study of radiation and T cells in renal cell carcinoma. CDR1 and CDR2 (germline): MNHEY, SMNVEV (reference sequence). The CDR3 has 14 residues. Trimming took 3 bases from V and 7 from J, leaving 15 bases between them. Profiled with immunoSEQ multiplex PCR; TCRdb holds only in-frame clones, not every one. The data hold some 150,000 clones, with over 65% observed a single time. The time point here: baseline pretreatment blood. Regarding treatment: 15 Gy SBRT to primary tumor, nephrectomy 4 weeks later. The specimen comprised blood, sampled from a patient whose treatment included radiotherapy and nephrectomy. The rearrangement uses TRBV27 and TRBJ2-5; possible D gene TRBD1, 6 bases. The clonotype originates from a woman aged 45-65 years with renal cell carcinoma. CDR3 protein: CASSFPARGATQYF. The CDR3 DNA sequence: TGTGCCAGCAGTTTTCCGGCCAGGGGCGCGACCCAGTACTTC.